What follows are 15 T cell receptor beta chains derived from one specimen sequenced in a study of regulatory T cells in long-lasting Graves disease. Time point described: persistent/refractory GD, antithyroid drugs over 5 years with positive TRAb. Isolated PBMC RNA provided the starting material for the TCR library. For TCR beta, libraries came from iRepertoire HTBI primers and Arm-PCR of CDR3 regions. TCRdb reanalysed the multiplex PCR reads using MiXCR and keeps one entry per CDR3 protein. Of fewer than 400,000 distinct CDR3 sequences listed, around 20% are singletons. The material sequenced was peripheral blood mononuclear cells (PBMCs), taken when the disease was refractory, from a patient treated with antithyroid drugs. Every receptor here comes from a female donor with Graves disease.

This clonotype has a handful of counts. The chain has TRBV6-1 and TRBJ1-5; a possible D gene is TRBD1 (5 bases). V dropped 6 bases and J dropped 3 bases, with 18 bases sitting between them. Looked up from germline, CDR1 is MNHNS and CDR2 is SASEGT. The CDR3 contains 16 residues. The CDR3 here is CASRLIPWGDNQPQHF. Here the CDR3 DNA reads TGTGCCAGCAGACTAATCCCATGGGGCGACAATCAGCCCCAGCATTTT.

In this sample, this clonotype turned up many times. The chain links TRBV11-2 to TRBJ2-5; 8 bases match TRBD2. This CDR3 has 16 amino acids. J gave up 5 bases and V 5 bases, and 13 bases lay outside the gene matches. Germline V gives CDR1 SGHAT, CDR2 FQNNGV. DNA for the CDR3: TGTGCCAGCAGCACTATCGGGGGGGGGCCACGGGAGACCCAGTACTTC. Protein: CASSTIGGGPRETQYF. Filled out from reference TRBV11-2 and TRBJ2-5, the complete variable domain reads EAGVAQSPRYKIIEKRQSVAFWCNPISGHATLYWYQQILGQGPKLLIQFQNNGVVDDSQLPKDRFSAERLKGVDSTLKIQPAKLEDSAVYLCASSTIGGGPRETQYFGPGTRLLVL.

The J gene is TRBJ2-7, the V gene TRBV20-1, with 7 positions matching TRBD2. Germline assignment: CDR1 DFQATT and CDR2 SNEGSKA (reference sequence). There are 19 residues in the CDR3. V shed 1 base and J 2 bases; nucleotides not matched to a gene: 20. CDR3 DNA: TGCAGTGCTAGAGTCTCCCCGCTAACGGGAGGTCGTCCAACCTACGAGCAGTACTTC. Its protein product is CSARVSPLTGGRPTYEQYF.

The chain employs TRBV6-2 or TRBV6-3 and TRBJ2-7; maybe TRBD1 (5 bases). V shed 6 bases and J shed 5 bases, with 17 bases lying between them. The CDR3 is 14 residues long. Germline values: CDR1 MNHEY, CDR2 SVGEGT. CDR3 region: CASSVRQPRHEQYF. The CDR3 DNA is TGTGCCAGCAGCGTCCGACAGCCTCGCCACGAGCAGTACTTC.

The rearrangement links TRBV20-1 to TRBJ1-1; D is perhaps TRBD1 (5 bases). Germline V gene lookup returns CDR1 DFQATT and CDR2 SNEGSKA (reference sequence). V lost 0 bases and J lost 9, with 23 bases in between. CDR3 length equals 16 residues. CDR3 coding DNA: TGCAGTGCTAGAGATTGGCTCGACAGCGCCTCCCGGAAAGCTTTCTTT. Amino acids: CSARDWLDSASRKAFF.

This clonotype was detected only a few times. This chain joins TRBV20-1 and TRBJ2-7; TRBD2 is a possible D gene (5 bases). The CDR3 loop spans 11 amino acids. CDR1 is DFQATT, CDR2 SNEGSKA, per germline (reference sequence). DNA for the CDR3: TGCAGCCCTACCCGGGATTACGAGCAGTACTTC. Protein sequence: CSPTRDYEQYF.

The chain joins TRBV9 to TRBJ1-2; D is uncertain. Trimming left V 5 bases short and J 3 bases short, with 23 bases between. The CDR3 consists of 17 residues. CDR1 and CDR2 from the germline V gene are SGDLS and YYNGEE. The CDR3 coding sequence is TGTGCCAGCAGTACCCCTGGGATCCCGGAATACGACTATGGCTACACCTTC. Protein product: CASSTPGIPEYDYGYTF.

This clonotype was counted many times. The J gene is TRBJ2-5, the V gene TRBV6-1; no definite D call. The CDR3 loop spans 14 amino acids. Germline V lookup: CDR1 MNHNS, CDR2 SASEGT. V was pared by 4 bases and J by 2 bases, with 11 bases between. The CDR3 reads CASSVRARQETQYF. CDR3 DNA: TGTGCCAGCAGTGTTCGCGCCCGACAAGAGACCCAGTACTTC.

V usage is TRBV7-2 and J usage is TRBJ1-2, with TRBD1 matching 7 bases. With V trimmed by 5 bases and J by 5 bases, 2 bases remained unmatched. The germline V gene encodes CDR1 SGHTA and CDR2 FQGNSA. This CDR3 is 12 amino acids long. Here the CDR3 DNA reads TGTGCCAGCAGCGAGACAGGGTATGGCTACACCTTC. It codes for CASSETGYGYTF.

This clonotype was detected ten times or more. The junction differs from germline at one of its ends, possibly a read error. V is TRBV28 and J is TRBJ2-7, with 7 bases that match TRBD1. Germline V gene lookup returns CDR1 MDHEN and CDR2 SYDVKM. The CDR3 spans 12 residues. CDR3 in amino acids: CASTLRTGPVDF. For the CDR3, the DNA is TGTGCCAGCACCCTGCGGACAGGTCCCGTGGACTTC.

This clonotype was detected only a few times. The chain couples TRBV6-5 to TRBJ2-2; the match to TRBD1 covers 8 bases. The CDR3 covers 16 residues. V trimming: 1 base; J trimming: 6 bases; junction bases outside the gene matches: 7. The germline V gene has CDR1 MNHEY and CDR2 SVGAGI. CDR3 bases: TGTGCCAGCAGTTACTTGCGTCAGGGGGCAGCCGGGGAGCTGTTTTTT. Encoded protein: CASSYLRQGAAGELFF.

This clonotype was counted at least ten times. This chain links TRBV7-2 with TRBJ2-5; D is uncertain. The CDR3 covers 13 residues. Germline assignment: CDR1 SGHTA and CDR2 FQGNSA. V lost 5 bases to trimming and J lost 2 bases, with 9 bases between them. CDR3 in DNA: TGTGCCAGCAGCCTTGACGGACAAGAGACCCAGTACTTC. Translating it yields CASSLDGQETQYF. Full variable domain (missing parts from reference TRBV7-2 and TRBJ2-5): GAGVSQSPSNKVTEKGKDVELRCDPISGHTALYWYRQSLGQGLEFLIYFQGNSAPDKSGLPSDRFSAERTGGSVSTLTIQRTQQEDSAVYLCASSLDGQETQYFGPGTRLLVL.

Only a few counts were recorded for this clonotype. V is TRBV29-1 and J is TRBJ2-7; 9 bases match TRBD1. This CDR3 comprises 13 residues. Germline V gives CDR1 SQVTM, CDR2 ANQGSEA. V was clipped by 4 bases and J by 5 bases; unmatched bases: 6. CDR3 region: CSVAWGQGHEQYF. The CDR3 DNA follows: TGCAGCGTTGCCTGGGGACAGGGCCACGAGCAGTACTTC.

The chain couples TRBV4-1 to TRBJ2-2; no firm D call. The length of the CDR3 is 14 residues. V lost 3 bases and J 3 bases, leaving 8 bases between the germline ends. CDR1 and CDR2 from the germline V gene are MGHRA and YSYEKL. In nucleotides, the CDR3 is TGCGCCAGCAGCCAGGGTCGCGACACCGGGGAGCTGTTTTTT. It specifies CASSQGRDTGELFF.

This clonotype came up a few times. This sequence may be a read error, since a much larger clone differs from it by one base. This chain uses TRBV2 with TRBJ1-5, with D perhaps matching TRBD1 (5 bases). CDR1 is SNHLY and CDR2 is FYNNEI in the germline V gene. The CDR3 runs to 14 residues. CDR3 sequence: CAGRQNLGGQPQHF. The CDR3 DNA is TGTGCCGGCAGACAGAACCTCGGGGGTCAGCCCCAGCATTTT.